This T cell receptor (beta chain) was identified in a study of cytomegalovirus exposure and HLA in healthy donors. Regarding the study as a whole: A later analysis reportedly identified an Asian-associated ancestry cluster as carrying fewer N-insertions than the approximately 640-donor mean. Sequencing likely generated an artifact that appeared as a cluster of highly shared sequence variants.

While unrecorded immune exposures were likely, the donors were nominally healthy when sampled. 13 Jbeta primers and 60 Vbeta primers were used for the PCR. Clones were sequenced by immunoSEQ multiplex PCR, and TCRdb holds only the in-frame ones, with some missing. The sample carries about 180,000 clones, about 82% recorded once. For this clone: Its antigen is not known.

The TCR sequence derives from a male donor in good health and CMV-seronegative. The specimen was PBMCs.

The CDR3 nucleotides are TGTGCCAGCAGCACGGGACTAGCCAATGAGCAGTTCTTC. This sequence encodes CASSTGLANEQFF. The chain joins TRBV11-2 to TRBJ2-1, with TRBD2 matching over 9 bases. The V and J ends lost 5 bases and 6 bases, in that order; junction bases with no gene match: 2. Germline CDR1 SGHAT, CDR2 FQNNGV. This CDR3 comprises 13 residues.